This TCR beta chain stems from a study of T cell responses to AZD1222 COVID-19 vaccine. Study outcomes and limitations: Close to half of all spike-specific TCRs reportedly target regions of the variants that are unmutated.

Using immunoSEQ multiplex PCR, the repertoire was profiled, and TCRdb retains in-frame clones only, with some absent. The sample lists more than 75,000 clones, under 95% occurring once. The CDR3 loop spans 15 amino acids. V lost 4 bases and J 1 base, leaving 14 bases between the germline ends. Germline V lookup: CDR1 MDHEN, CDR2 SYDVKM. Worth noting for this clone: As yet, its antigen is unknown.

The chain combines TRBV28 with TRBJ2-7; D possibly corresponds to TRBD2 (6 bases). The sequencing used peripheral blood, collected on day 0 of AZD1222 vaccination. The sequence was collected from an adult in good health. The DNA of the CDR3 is TGTGCCAGCAGTTGGGCCGGGGAGGTTTCCTACGAGCAGTACTTC. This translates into CASSWAGEVSYEQYF.